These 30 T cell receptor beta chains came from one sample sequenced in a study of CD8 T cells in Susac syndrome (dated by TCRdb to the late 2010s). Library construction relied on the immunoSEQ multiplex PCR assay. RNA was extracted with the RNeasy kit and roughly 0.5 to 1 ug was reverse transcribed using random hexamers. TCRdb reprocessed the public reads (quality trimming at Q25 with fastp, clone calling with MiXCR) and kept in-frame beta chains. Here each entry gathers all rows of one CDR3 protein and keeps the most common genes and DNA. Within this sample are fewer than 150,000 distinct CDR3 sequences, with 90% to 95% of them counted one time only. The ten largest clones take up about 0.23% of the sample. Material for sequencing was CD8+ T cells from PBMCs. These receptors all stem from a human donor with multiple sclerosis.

The CDR3 protein is CATSTPTGRSSYNEQFF. The DNA for the CDR3 is TGTGCCACCAGCACCCCGACAGGCCGGAGCTCCTACAATGAGCAGTTCTTC. V is TRBV15 and J is TRBJ2-1; D is perhaps TRBD1 (6 bases). This CDR3 comprises 17 residues. Trimming removed 4 bases from V and 0 bases from J, with 16 bases in between. Germline loops: CDR1 LNHNV, CDR2 YYDKDF (reference sequence).

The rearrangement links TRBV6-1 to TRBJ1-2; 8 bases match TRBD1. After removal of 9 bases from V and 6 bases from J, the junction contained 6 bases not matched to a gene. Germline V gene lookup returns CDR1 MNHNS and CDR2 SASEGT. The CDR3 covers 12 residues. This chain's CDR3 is CASNRGFDGYTF. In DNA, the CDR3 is TGTGCCAGTAACAGGGGGTTTGATGGCTACACCTTC.

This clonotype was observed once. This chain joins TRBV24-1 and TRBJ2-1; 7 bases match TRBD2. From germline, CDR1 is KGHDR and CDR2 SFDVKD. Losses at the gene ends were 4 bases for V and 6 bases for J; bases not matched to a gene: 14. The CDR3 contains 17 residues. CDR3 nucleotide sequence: TGTGCCACCAGTGACCACCCTACTTTAACTAGCGCCAATGAGCAGTTCTTC. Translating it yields CATSDHPTLTSANEQFF.

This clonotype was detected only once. CDR3 sequence: CASSLSTGVLDTQYF. CDR3 in DNA: TGCGCCAGCAGCCTGAGTACAGGGGTCTTAGATACGCAGTATTTT. The chain joins TRBV4-3 to TRBJ2-3, with TRBD1 matching over 7 bases. V shed 4 bases, J shed 5 bases, and the junction held 9 bases outside the gene matches. CDR3 length: 15 residues. Germline V gene lookup returns CDR1 LGHNA and CDR2 YSLEER.

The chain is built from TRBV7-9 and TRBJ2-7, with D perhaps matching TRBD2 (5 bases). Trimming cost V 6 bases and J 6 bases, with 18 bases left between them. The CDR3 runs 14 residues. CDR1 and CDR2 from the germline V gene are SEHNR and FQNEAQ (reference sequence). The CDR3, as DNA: TGTGCCAGCAGTTATACCGCCGGGGTAGGCGAGCAGTACTTC. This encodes CASSYTAGVGEQYF.

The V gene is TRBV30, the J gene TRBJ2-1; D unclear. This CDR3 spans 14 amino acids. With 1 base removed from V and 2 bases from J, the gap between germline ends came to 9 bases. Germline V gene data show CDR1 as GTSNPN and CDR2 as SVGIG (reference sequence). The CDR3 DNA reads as TGTGCCTGGAGTGCACTCCTTCCCTACAATGAGCAGTTCTTC. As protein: CAWSALLPYNEQFF.

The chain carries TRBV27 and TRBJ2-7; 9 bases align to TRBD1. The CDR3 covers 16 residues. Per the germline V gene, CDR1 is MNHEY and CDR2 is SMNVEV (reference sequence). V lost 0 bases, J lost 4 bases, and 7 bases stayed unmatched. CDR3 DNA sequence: TGTGCCAGCAGTTTATCGGCGGGACAGGGTGGTTACGAGCAGTACTTC. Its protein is CASSLSAGQGGYEQYF.

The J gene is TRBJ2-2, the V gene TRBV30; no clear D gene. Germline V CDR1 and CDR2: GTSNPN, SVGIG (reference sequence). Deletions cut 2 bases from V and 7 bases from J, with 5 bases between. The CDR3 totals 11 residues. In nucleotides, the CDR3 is TGTGCCTGGAGTCATATCGGGGAGCTGTTTTTT. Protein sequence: CAWSHIGELFF.

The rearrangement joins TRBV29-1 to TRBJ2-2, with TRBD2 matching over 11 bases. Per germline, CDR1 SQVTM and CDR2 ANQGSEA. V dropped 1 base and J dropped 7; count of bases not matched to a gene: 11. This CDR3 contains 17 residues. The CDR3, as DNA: TGCAGCGTTGAAGGAATCCTAGCGGGAGGAACCCGCGGGGAGCTGTTTTTT. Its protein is CSVEGILAGGTRGELFF.

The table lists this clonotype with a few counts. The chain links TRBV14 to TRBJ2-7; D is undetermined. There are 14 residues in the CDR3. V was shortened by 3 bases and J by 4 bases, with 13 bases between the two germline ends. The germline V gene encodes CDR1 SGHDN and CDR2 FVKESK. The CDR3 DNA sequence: TGTGCCAGCAGCCACGGTGTTTATAGATACGAGCAGTACTTC. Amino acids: CASSHGVYRYEQYF.

In DNA, the CDR3 is TGTGCCAGCTCACAACCGGACTCCCCGAACACCGGGGAGCTGTTTTTT. This translates into CASSQPDSPNTGELFF. The chain employs TRBV18 and TRBJ2-2; D is perhaps TRBD2 (5 bases). This CDR3 has 16 residues. V shed 4 bases and J shed 0 bases, with 12 bases lying between them. Germline values: CDR1 KGHSH, CDR2 LQKENI.

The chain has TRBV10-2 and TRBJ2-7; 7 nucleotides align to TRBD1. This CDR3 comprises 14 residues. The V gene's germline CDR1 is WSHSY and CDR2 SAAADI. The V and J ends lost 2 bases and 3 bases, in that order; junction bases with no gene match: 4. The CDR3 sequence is CASSETGVIYEQYF. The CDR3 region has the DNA TGCGCCAGCAGTGAGACAGGGGTCATCTACGAGCAGTACTTC.

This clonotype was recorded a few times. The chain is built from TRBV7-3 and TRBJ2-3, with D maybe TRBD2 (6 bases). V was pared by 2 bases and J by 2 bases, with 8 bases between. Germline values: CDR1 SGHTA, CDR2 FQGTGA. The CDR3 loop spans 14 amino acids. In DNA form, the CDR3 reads TGTGCCAGCAGCTTACCGGGGGACACAGATACGCAGTATTTT. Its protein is CASSLPGDTDTQYF.

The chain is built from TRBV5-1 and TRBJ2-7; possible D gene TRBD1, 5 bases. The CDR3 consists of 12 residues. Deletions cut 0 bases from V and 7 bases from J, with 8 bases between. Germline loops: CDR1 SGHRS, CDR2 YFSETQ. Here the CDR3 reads CASSLDAGEQYF. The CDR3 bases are TGCGCCAGCAGCTTGGACGCAGGGGAGCAGTACTTC.

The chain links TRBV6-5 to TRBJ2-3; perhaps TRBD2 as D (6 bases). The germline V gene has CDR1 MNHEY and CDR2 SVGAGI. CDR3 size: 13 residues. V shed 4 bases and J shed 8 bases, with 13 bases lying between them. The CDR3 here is CASSFGSHGTQYF. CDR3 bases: TGTGCCAGCAGTTTCGGGAGCCATGGTACGCAGTATTTT.

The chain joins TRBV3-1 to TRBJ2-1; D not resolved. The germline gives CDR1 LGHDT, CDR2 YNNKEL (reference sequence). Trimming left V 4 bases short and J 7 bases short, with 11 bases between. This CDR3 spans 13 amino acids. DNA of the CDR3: TGTGCCAGCAGCCCGAACCCTAAGAATGAGCAGTTCTTC. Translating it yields CASSPNPKNEQFF.

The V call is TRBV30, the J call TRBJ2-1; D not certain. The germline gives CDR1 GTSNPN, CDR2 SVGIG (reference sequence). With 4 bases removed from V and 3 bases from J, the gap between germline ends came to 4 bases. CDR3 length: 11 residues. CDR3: CAWTVYNEQFF. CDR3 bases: TGTGCCTGGACGGTCTACAATGAGCAGTTCTTC. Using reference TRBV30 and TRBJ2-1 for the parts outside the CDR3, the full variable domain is SQTIHQWPATLVQPVGSPLSLECTVEGTSNPNLYWYRQAAGRGLQLLFYSVGIGQISSEVPQNLSASRPQDRQFILSSKKLLLSDSGFYLCAWTVYNEQFFGPGTRLTVL.

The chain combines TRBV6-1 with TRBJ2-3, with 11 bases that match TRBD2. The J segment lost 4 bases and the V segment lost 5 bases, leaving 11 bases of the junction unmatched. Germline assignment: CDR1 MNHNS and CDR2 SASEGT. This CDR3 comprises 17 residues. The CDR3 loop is CASSPSRLAGFSDTQYF. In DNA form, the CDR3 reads TGTGCCAGCAGTCCGTCCCGACTAGCGGGGTTCTCAGATACGCAGTATTTT.

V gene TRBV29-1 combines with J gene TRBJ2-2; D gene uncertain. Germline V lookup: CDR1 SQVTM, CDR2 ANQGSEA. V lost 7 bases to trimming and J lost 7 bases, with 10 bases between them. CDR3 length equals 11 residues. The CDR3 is CSAPWGGELFF. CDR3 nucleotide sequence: TGCAGCGCTCCGTGGGGCGGGGAGCTGTTTTTT.

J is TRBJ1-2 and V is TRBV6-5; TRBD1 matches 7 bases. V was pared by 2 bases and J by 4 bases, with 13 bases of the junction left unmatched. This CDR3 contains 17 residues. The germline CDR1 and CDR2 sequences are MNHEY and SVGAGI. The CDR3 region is CASSYLPGGGASYGYTF. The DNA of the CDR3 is TGTGCCAGCAGTTACCTCCCAGGGGGGGGAGCCAGCTATGGCTACACCTTC.

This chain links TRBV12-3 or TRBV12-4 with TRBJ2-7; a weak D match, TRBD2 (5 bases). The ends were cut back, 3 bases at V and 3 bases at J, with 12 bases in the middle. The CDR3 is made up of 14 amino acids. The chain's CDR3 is CASSLGGEGYEQYF. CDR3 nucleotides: TGTGCCAGCAGTTTGGGCGGAGAGGGCTACGAGCAGTACTTC.

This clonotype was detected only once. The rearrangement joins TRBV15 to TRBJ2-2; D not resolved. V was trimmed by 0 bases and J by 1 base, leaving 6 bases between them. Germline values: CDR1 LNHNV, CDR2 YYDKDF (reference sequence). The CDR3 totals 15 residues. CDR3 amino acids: CATSRDRRNTGELFF. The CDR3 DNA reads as TGTGCCACCAGCAGAGACAGGAGGAACACCGGGGAGCTGTTTTTT. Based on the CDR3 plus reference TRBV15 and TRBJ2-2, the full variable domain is DAMVIQNPRYQVTQFGKPVTLSCSQTLNHNVMYWYQQKSSQAPKLLFHYYDKDFNNEADTPDNFQSRRPNTSFCFLDIRSPGLGDTAMYLCATSRDRRNTGELFFGEGSRLTVL.

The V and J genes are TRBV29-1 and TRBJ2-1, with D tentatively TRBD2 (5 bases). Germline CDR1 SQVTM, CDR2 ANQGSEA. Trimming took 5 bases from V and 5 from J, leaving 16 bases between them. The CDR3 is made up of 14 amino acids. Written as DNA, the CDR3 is TGCAGCGTTTTTCCGGACGTGGAGGACAATGAGCAGTTCTTC. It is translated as CSVFPDVEDNEQFF.

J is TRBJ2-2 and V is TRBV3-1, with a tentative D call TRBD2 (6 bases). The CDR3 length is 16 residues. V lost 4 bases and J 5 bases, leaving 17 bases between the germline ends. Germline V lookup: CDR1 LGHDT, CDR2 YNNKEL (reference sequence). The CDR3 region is CASSPRSSGLTGELFF. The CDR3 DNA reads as TGTGCCAGCAGCCCGAGGAGTAGCGGCCTTACCGGGGAGCTGTTTTTT.

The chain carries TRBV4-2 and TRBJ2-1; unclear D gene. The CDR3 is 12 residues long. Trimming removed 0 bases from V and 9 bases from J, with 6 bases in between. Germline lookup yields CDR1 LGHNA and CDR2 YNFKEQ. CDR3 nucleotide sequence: TGTGCCAGCAGCCAAGATTATCCTGAGCAGTTCTTC. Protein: CASSQDYPEQFF.

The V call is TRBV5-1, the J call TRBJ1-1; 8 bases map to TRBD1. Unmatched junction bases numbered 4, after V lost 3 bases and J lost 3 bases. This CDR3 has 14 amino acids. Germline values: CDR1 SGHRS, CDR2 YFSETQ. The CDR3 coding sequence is TGCGCCAGCAGCTCGCAGGGGGCCGACACTGAAGCTTTCTTT. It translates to CASSSQGADTEAFF. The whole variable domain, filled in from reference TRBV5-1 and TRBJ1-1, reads KAGVTQTPRYLIKTRGQQVTLSCSPISGHRSVSWYQQTPGQGLQFLFEYFSETQRNKGNFPGRFSGRQFSNSRSEMNVSTLELGDSALYLCASSSQGADTEAFFGQGTRLTVV.

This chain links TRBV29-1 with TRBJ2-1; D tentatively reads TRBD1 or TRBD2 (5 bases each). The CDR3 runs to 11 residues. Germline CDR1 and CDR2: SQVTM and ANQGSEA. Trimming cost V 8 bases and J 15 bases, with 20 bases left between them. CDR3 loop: CSTQLVGETFF. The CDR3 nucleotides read TGCAGCACTCAGCTTGTGGGGGAGACGTTCTTC.

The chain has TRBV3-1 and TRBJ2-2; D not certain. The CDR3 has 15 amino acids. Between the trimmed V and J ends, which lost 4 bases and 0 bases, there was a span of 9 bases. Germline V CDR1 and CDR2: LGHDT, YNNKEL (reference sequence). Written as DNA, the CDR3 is TGTGCCAGCAGCCTGGGTCCAGCGAACACCGGGGAGCTGTTTTTT. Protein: CASSLGPANTGELFF.

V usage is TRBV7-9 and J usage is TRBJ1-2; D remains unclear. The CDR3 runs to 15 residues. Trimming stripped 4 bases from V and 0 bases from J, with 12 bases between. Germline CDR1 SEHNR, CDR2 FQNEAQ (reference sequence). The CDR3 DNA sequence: TGTGCCAGCAGCTCCCCAGGATTCACTAACTATGGCTACACCTTC. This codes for CASSSPGFTNYGYTF.

The CDR3: CASSRLAGNNEQFF. The CDR3 DNA reads as TGTGCCAGCTCTAGACTAGCGGGAAACAATGAGCAGTTCTTC. The rearrangement links TRBV18 to TRBJ2-1; 11 bases line up with TRBD2. V was clipped by 6 bases and J by 5 bases; unmatched bases: 3. The germline V gene has CDR1 KGHSH and CDR2 LQKENI. There are 14 residues in the CDR3.